This TCR beta chain was obtained from a study of T cell repertoires in cytomegalovirus infection. Study-wide points: Individuals carrying CMV plus the relevant HLA were identified by cumulative frequency of public TCR beta families. Ex vivo, HLA-C-restricted CMV-specific TCR beta clonotypes prevailed over the rest of the response.

This clonotype was counted many times. Its matching antigen is unknown. MiXCR, run by TCRdb on the reads, gives a single entry per CDR3 protein. The sample contains tens of thousands of distinct CDR3 sequences, approximately 3.6% of which appear only once. This clonotype originated in a human donor in good health (CMV status not recorded). Some clones in this sample may be carry-over from other donors' samples. What was sequenced was PBMCs.

CDR3 sequence: CASSSPTSGFSYEQYF. The DNA of the CDR3 is TGTGCCAGCAGCTCCCCGACTAGCGGGTTCTCCTACGAGCAGTACTTC. The chain links TRBV7-9 to TRBJ2-7; TRBD2 agrees at 10 bases. The CDR3 loop spans 16 amino acids. Trimming removed 4 bases from V and 0 bases from J; junction bases left unmatched: 6. CDR1 is SEHNR and CDR2 is FQNEAQ in the germline V gene (reference sequence). Variable domain in full (rest from reference TRBV7-9 and TRBJ2-7): DTGVSQNPRHKITKRGQNVTFRCDPISEHNRLYWYRQTLGQGPEFLTYFQNEAQLEKSRLLSDRFSAERPKGSFSTLEIQRTEQGDSAMYLCASSSPTSGFSYEQYFGPGTRLTVT.